This TCR beta chain was profiled in a study of shared clonotypes between healthy human individuals. Naive CD8 cells comprised CD45RO-negative, CCR7-positively selected cells, excluding terminally differentiated effector memory CD45RA+ cells. Measured with immunoSEQ multiplex PCR; TCRdb has only the in-frame clones, and not every one. The table lists under 2,000,000 clones, roughly 95% of them singletons. The CDR3 has 17 amino acids. Germline loops: CDR1 KGHSH, CDR2 LQKENI. Between the trimmed V and J ends, which lost 5 bases and 2 bases, there was a span of 19 bases. The sequencing input was naive CD8+ T cells sorted from blood. The TCR comes from a young man in good health. V usage is TRBV18 and J usage is TRBJ2-4; TRBD1 is a possible D gene (6 bases). In DNA, the CDR3 is TGTGCCAGCTCAACTAAAGTGTTGGGGGCTTCCAAAAACATTCAGTACTTC. This translates into CASSTKVLGASKNIQYF.